This entry concerns a single TCR beta chain. The target antigen is unknown. This sample was taken from a study of shared clonotypes between healthy human individuals. Naive CD8 cells were CD45RO-negative, positively selected for CCR7, excluding terminally differentiated effector memory CD45RA+ cells. CDR1 is MGHRA, CDR2 YSYEKL, per germline. The V end lost 4 bases, the J end lost 10 bases, and 17 bases lay between the germline ends. The CDR3 is 14 amino acids. Study-level points and caveats: Non-shared clonotypes displayed generation probabilities falling below those of clonotypes present in all four donors. Rarefaction analysis demonstrated incomplete sorted-subset sequencing notwithstanding large depth.

Across several immunoSEQ plates, the genomic DNA of each subset was split evenly. The assay was immunoSEQ multiplex PCR, and TCRdb's table has in-frame clones only and misses some. Among about 2 million clones listed, about 95% were seen once. This sequence joins TRBV4-1 and TRBJ2-1; D is possibly TRBD2 (6 bases). The sequence derives from a man aged 18 to 30 in good health. Sequencing was done on a sample of naive CD8+ T cells sorted from blood. The chain's CDR3 is CASSPGGLSGEQFF. The DNA of the CDR3 is TGCGCCAGCAGCCCTGGAGGCCTTAGCGGCGAGCAGTTCTTC.